This T cell receptor (beta chain) was captured in a study of cytomegalovirus exposure and HLA in healthy donors. Overall study findings and caveats: Some public TCRs appeared in many individuals, while most sequences were rare. As confirmed in vitro, a few CMV-associated chains were specific for CMV antigens. For cytomegalovirus status, the classifier reportedly gave diagnoses with high specificity and sensitivity.

From germline, CDR1 is KGHSH and CDR2 LQKENI. J lost 3 bases, V lost 6 bases, and 2 bases had no gene match. The CDR3 runs to 13 residues. Assay: immunoSEQ multiplex PCR; the TCRdb copy retains only in-frame clones and omits some. The table shows under 250,000 clones, with around 90% occurring only once. In regard to this clone: Its antigen is unidentified.

The sequence came from a woman between 18 and 30 years old in good health and CMV-seropositive. V usage is TRBV18 and J usage is TRBJ1-1, with 9 bases aligning to TRBD1. Sequencing was done on a sample of PBMCs. CDR3: CASSTGGYTEAFF. The CDR3 nucleotides read TGTGCCAGCTCGACAGGGGGGTACACTGAAGCTTTCTTT.